The 25 T cell receptor beta chains reported below all come from one sample, sequenced in a study of early T cells in non-severe SARS-CoV-2 infection. TCRdb used MiXCR to reprocess the 5' RACE reads, holding one entry per CDR3 protein. The profile covers approximately 22,000 distinct CDR3 sequences, with around 6% appearing a single time and more than 14% taken by the ten largest. The specimen comprised whole blood, sampled at baseline. The receptors stem from an adult who was a healthcare worker with PCR-confirmed SARS-CoV-2 infection or an uninfected control (not recorded which).

This clonotype has a count of ten or more. The V call is TRBV2, the J call TRBJ2-1; the D gene is possibly TRBD1 (7 bases). The V and J ends lost 1 base and 4 bases respectively, with 11 bases between them. Looked up from germline, CDR1 is SNHLY and CDR2 is FYNNEI. This CDR3 spans 15 amino acids. The CDR3 is CASSEVRGAYNEQFF. Here the CDR3 DNA reads TGTGCCAGCAGTGAAGTCAGGGGGGCATACAATGAGCAGTTCTTC.

The genes are TRBV6-5 and TRBJ2-5, with 8 bases identical to TRBD2. The germline CDR1 and CDR2 sequences are MNHEY and SVGAGI. V was clipped by 0 bases and J by 2 bases; unmatched bases: 8. The CDR3 runs to 17 residues. The DNA for the CDR3 is TGTGCCAGCAGTTACTCGAGGGGTGCTAGCGGGCAAGAGACCCAGTACTTC. Residues: CASSYSRGASGQETQYF.

This clonotype was observed at least ten times. This chain connects TRBV6-5 to TRBJ2-7, with unresolved D. CDR1 and CDR2 from the germline V gene are MNHEY and SVGAGI. This CDR3 has 15 amino acids. With 7 bases removed from V and 2 bases from J, the gap between germline ends came to 18 bases. DNA for the CDR3: TGTGCCAGCACGTGGGCCCATCGCTCCCCCTACGAGCAGTACTTC. This codes for CASTWAHRSPYEQYF.

This clonotype was counted a few times. The chain employs TRBV7-2 and TRBJ2-1; 8 positions match TRBD1. The CDR3 has 17 residues. In germline, CDR1 is SGHTA, CDR2 FQGNSA. After removal of 5 bases from V and 0 bases from J, the junction contained 9 bases not matched to a gene. As DNA, the CDR3 is TGTGCCAGCAGCCCCGGACAGGGCCGCCCCTCCTACAATGAGCAGTTCTTC. Translated, it gives CASSPGQGRPSYNEQFF.

This chain uses TRBV19 with TRBJ1-2; 9 nucleotides line up with TRBD1. V shed 1 base, J shed 3 bases, and the junction held 3 bases outside the gene matches. Germline V gene sequence: CDR1 LNHDA, CDR2 SQIVND (reference sequence). There are 15 residues in the CDR3. The CDR3 spells CASSIVTGGDYGYTF. The CDR3 nucleotides read TGTGCCAGTAGTATAGTCACAGGGGGCGACTATGGCTACACCTTC.

This clonotype has at least ten counts. The chain employs TRBV19 and TRBJ1-2; tentative D call: TRBD1 (5 bases). Trimming stripped 1 base from V and 4 bases from J, with 10 bases between. In germline, CDR1 is LNHDA, CDR2 SQIVND (reference sequence). The CDR3 covers 14 residues. In nucleotides, the CDR3 is TGTGCCAGTAGTATAGGTCAGGGCCCCTATGGCTACACCTTC. It specifies CASSIGQGPYGYTF.

This clonotype was seen ten or more times. The chain employs TRBV18 and TRBJ1-3; tentatively, D is TRBD1 (5 bases). Germline assignment: CDR1 KGHSH and CDR2 LQKENI. The CDR3 covers 17 residues. V was pared by 0 bases and J by 0 bases, with 12 bases between. CDR3 in DNA: TGTGCCAGCTCACCACCGACGGGGCCGAGCTCTGGAAACACCATATATTTT. Protein product: CASSPPTGPSSGNTIYF.

Worth noting for this clonotype: An end of the junction does not agree with germline; a read error may underlie this. The rearrangement uses TRBV7-7 and TRBJ2-5; D remains unclear. Germline values: CDR1 SSHAT, CDR2 FNYEAQ (reference sequence). The CDR3 is 13 amino acids. The CDR3 protein is CASSLSGPGTQYF. CDR3 DNA sequence: TGTGCTAGCAGCCTTAGTGGGCCGGGGACCCAGTACTTC.

This clonotype was detected many times. The chain carries TRBV7-9 and TRBJ2-7; D is ambiguous. Germline values: CDR1 SEHNR, CDR2 FQNEAQ (reference sequence). The CDR3 sequence is 15 residues long. Trimming took off 0 bases at V and 5 bases at J, with 14 bases between the two ends. The CDR3 DNA sequence: TGTGCCAGCAGCTTAGCCGGCAGGAATTTTAACGAGCAGTACTTC. Translation: CASSLAGRNFNEQYF.

The chain links TRBV7-2 to TRBJ1-5; D is undetermined. The V gene's germline CDR1 is SGHTA and CDR2 FQGNSA. This CDR3 contains 15 residues. Between the trimmed V and J ends, which lost 1 base and 0 bases, there was a span of 7 bases. The CDR3 here is CASSLGQTSNQPQHF. CDR3 bases: TGTGCCAGCAGCTTAGGGCAGACTAGCAATCAGCCCCAGCATTTT.

The chain combines TRBV20-1 with TRBJ1-5; unclear D gene. This CDR3 has 13 residues. The germline gives CDR1 DFQATT, CDR2 SNEGSKA (reference sequence). The V end lost 4 bases, the J end lost 0 bases, and 7 bases lay between the germline ends. CDR3 coding DNA: TGCAGTGCTAAAGGTCATAGCAATCAGCCCCAGCATTTT. Its translation: CSAKGHSNQPQHF.

The chain links TRBV19 to TRBJ2-7, with 7 bases fitting TRBD2. Germline CDR1 LNHDA, CDR2 SQIVND (reference sequence). The CDR3 spans 13 residues. Losses at the gene ends were 5 bases for V and 3 bases for J; bases not matched to a gene: 4. In DNA, the CDR3 is TGTGCCAGTAGTTTAGGACTAGTCTACGAGCAGTACTTC. Protein: CASSLGLVYEQYF. The whole variable domain, remainder taken from reference TRBV19 and TRBJ2-7, is DGGITQSPKYLFRKEGQNVTLSCEQNLNHDAMYWYRQDPGQGLRLIYYSQIVNDFQKGDIAEGYSVSREKKESFPLTVTSAQKNPTAFYLCASSLGLVYEQYFGPGTRLTVT.

This clonotype has more than one count but fewer than ten. This chain connects TRBV7-7 to TRBJ2-7, with 11 bases lining up with TRBD1. Trimming removed 1 base from V and 3 bases from J; junction bases left unmatched: 2. The CDR3 totals 15 residues. From germline, CDR1 is SSHAT and CDR2 FNYEAQ (reference sequence). The CDR3 reads CASSLGGTGGYEQYF. CDR3 in DNA: TGTGCCAGCAGCTTAGGCGGGACAGGGGGCTACGAGCAGTACTTC.

This clonotype was recorded at least ten times. Here the CDR3 reads CASGGTSGGTDTQYF. In DNA form, the CDR3 reads TGTGCCAGCGGCGGGACTAGCGGGGGCACAGATACGCAGTATTTT. This chain connects TRBV12-3 or TRBV12-4 to TRBJ2-3, with 13 bases matching TRBD2. This CDR3 is built from 15 residues. The trim removed 8 bases at V and 1 base at J, leaving 3 bases unmatched.

This clonotype has a count of ten or more. The chain combines TRBV4-1 with TRBJ2-5; D might be TRBD2 (6 bases). The CDR3 runs to 15 residues. The germline gives CDR1 MGHRA, CDR2 YSYEKL. Trimming pared 1 base from V and 5 bases from J, leaving 14 bases between. The CDR3 loop reads CASSQAGLGRETQYF. For the CDR3, the DNA is TGCGCCAGCAGCCAAGCCGGACTGGGGAGGGAGACCCAGTACTTC.

This clonotype has ten or more counts. The chain has TRBV7-8 and TRBJ2-3, with D unclear. Trimming took off 3 bases at V and 2 bases at J, with 9 bases between the two ends. The length of the CDR3 is 14 residues. Germline V lookup: CDR1 SGHVS, CDR2 FQNEAQ. CDR3 DNA sequence: TGTGCCAGCAGCTTTCCGATCAACACAGATACGCAGTATTTT. Translated: CASSFPINTDTQYF.

This clonotype was seen many times. The rearrangement links TRBV9 to TRBJ2-7; 10 nucleotides line up with TRBD2. The CDR3 is 14 amino acids. Germline V gene lookup returns CDR1 SGDLS and CDR2 YYNGEE. The V gene end was trimmed by 5 bases and the J gene end by 7 bases; junction bases not matched to a gene: 9. The CDR3 region has the DNA TGTGCCAGCAGGAAGAGCGGGGGGGCCGGAGAGCAGTACTTC. This translates into CASRKSGGAGEQYF. Full variable domain (rest looked up from reference TRBV9 and TRBJ2-7): DSGVTQTPKHLITATGQRVTLRCSPRSGDLSVYWYQQSLDQGLQFLIQYYNGEERAKGNILERFSAQQFPDLHSELNLSSLELGDSALYFCASRKSGGAGEQYFGPGTRLTVT.

This clonotype was recorded at least ten times. The genes are TRBV7-6 and TRBJ2-7; tentatively, D is TRBD1 (7 bases). V lost 5 bases and J lost 5, with 16 bases in between. This CDR3 region has 14 residues. From germline, CDR1 is SGHVS and CDR2 FNYEAQ. This CDR3 is CASSGMEGANEQYF. The CDR3 coding sequence is TGTGCCAGCAGCGGTATGGAGGGGGCTAACGAGCAGTACTTC.

This clonotype has ten or more counts. The chain couples TRBV27 to TRBJ2-5; D is ambiguous. Germline V gives CDR1 MNHEY, CDR2 SMNVEV (reference sequence). V gave up 2 bases and J gave up 9 bases, with 22 bases separating them. CDR3 length: 16 residues. The CDR3 region is CASSLRLANPQLAQYF. DNA of the CDR3: TGTGCCAGCAGTTTACGGCTGGCCAACCCCCAATTGGCCCAGTACTTC.

There are many counts of this clonotype. The J gene is TRBJ2-6, the V gene TRBV6-6; D may be TRBD1 (5 bases). CDR3 length: 16 residues. Germline V gene data show CDR1 as MNHNY and CDR2 as SVGAGI (reference sequence). Between the trimmed V and J ends, which lost 8 bases and 1 base, there was a span of 15 bases. This CDR3 reads CASHVPGLSGANVLTF. The CDR3 nucleotides are TGTGCCAGCCACGTACCAGGGTTGTCTGGGGCCAACGTCCTGACTTTC.

This clonotype came up many times. This chain links TRBV27 with TRBJ2-3, with 10 bases fitting TRBD2. Looked up from germline, CDR1 is MNHEY and CDR2 is SMNVEV (reference sequence). The CDR3 runs 19 residues. The junction had 16 bases not matched to a gene; V was cut back by 6 bases and J by 1 base. The CDR3 is CASRLTGLAGELRTDTQYF. CDR3 nucleotide sequence: TGTGCCAGCAGACTAACGGGGCTAGCGGGGGAGCTGCGCACAGATACGCAGTATTTT.

In its sample, this clonotype ranks as medium-sized. The chain uses TRBV7-2 and TRBJ1-6, with a possible D match to TRBD1 (6 bases). From germline, CDR1 is SGHTA and CDR2 FQGNSA. The germline V and J ends were trimmed by 6 bases and 7 bases, with 25 bases remaining between them. The CDR3 extends over 18 amino acids. The CDR3 DNA sequence: TGTGCCAGCAGTCTTGAGCCGCCTGGGGGGGGCGCAAATTCACCCCTCCACTTT. It is translated as CASSLEPPGGGANSPLHF.

This clonotype was seen at least ten times. CDR3 region: CASSLGPNSYNEQFF. The CDR3 region has the DNA TGTGCCAGCAGCTTGGGACCGAACTCCTACAATGAGCAGTTCTTC. This sequence joins TRBV5-6 and TRBJ2-1; unclear D gene. V gave up 0 bases and J gave up 0 bases, with 7 bases separating them. Germline CDR1 reads SGHDT; CDR2 reads YYEEEE. This CDR3 spans 15 amino acids.

Ten or more counts support this clonotype. The chain joins TRBV6-6 to TRBJ1-2; 10 nucleotides agree with TRBD1. From germline, CDR1 is MNHNY and CDR2 SVGAGI (reference sequence). This CDR3 is 12 amino acids long. Trimming cost V 6 bases and J 10 bases; bases outside gene matches: 5. The CDR3 loop reads CASSRTGGSYTF. DNA of the CDR3: TGTGCCAGCAGCCGGACAGGGGGTTCCTACACCTTC.

This clonotype was detected ten times or more. In DNA, the CDR3 is TGTGCCAGCAGTGAAGGGGTCGGAGGCTATGGCTACACCTTC. It yields the protein CASSEGVGGYGYTF. This rearrangement joins TRBV7-2 to TRBJ1-2, with a tentative D call TRBD1 (5 bases). Per germline, CDR1 SGHTA and CDR2 FQGNSA. This CDR3 comprises 14 residues. The V end was cut by 6 bases, the J end by 4 bases, with 15 bases between.